The 30 T cell receptor beta chains listed next were all sequenced from one sample in a study of CD8 T cells in Susac syndrome. Random hexamers were used to reverse transcribe an amount of roughly 0.45 to 1 ug RNA. MiXCR, applied by TCRdb to the immunoSEQ multiplex PCR reads, yields one record per CDR3 protein. Among approximately 260,000 distinct CDR3 sequences listed, almost 97% were seen once. The sequencing sample was made of CD4+ T cells from PBMCs. The receptor set was obtained from a human donor with Susac syndrome.

The chain has TRBV27 and TRBJ1-4; D may be TRBD1 (5 bases). V gave up 4 bases and J gave up 3 bases, with 9 bases separating them. The germline CDR1 and CDR2 sequences are MNHEY and SMNVEV (reference sequence). This CDR3 has 14 residues. Here the CDR3 DNA reads TGTGCCAGCAGTTGGTGGGGCCCTAATGAAAAACTGTTTTTT. Its protein product is CASSWWGPNEKLFF.

Points on this clonotype: One junction end disagrees with the germline gene, perhaps due to a read error. The chain uses TRBV15 and TRBJ1-2, with D possibly TRBD1 on 5 matching bases. The CDR3 extends over 14 amino acids. Germline V CDR1 and CDR2: LNHNV, YYDKDF (reference sequence). The CDR3 sequence is CATSRDPRDLGLAF. DNA for the CDR3: TGTGCCACCAGCAGAGATCCCCGGGACCTGGGTCTCGCCTTC.

This chain uses TRBV4-1 with TRBJ2-5; TRBD1 matches 9 bases. In germline, CDR1 is MGHRA, CDR2 YSYEKL. The CDR3 contains 16 residues. V lost 0 bases to trimming and J lost 5 bases; unmatched junction nucleotides: 7. The CDR3 DNA reads TGCGCCAGCAGCCAAGAGGGACAGGGAGTGATGGAGACCCAGTACTTC. Translating gives CASSQEGQGVMETQYF.

V and J are TRBV25-1 and TRBJ1-1; D is undetermined. The CDR3 is 13 residues long. The V end lost 2 bases, the J end lost 3 bases, and 7 bases lay between the germline ends. The germline V gene has CDR1 MGHDK and CDR2 SYGVNS. This chain's CDR3 is CASSEPGDTEAFF. The CDR3 DNA follows: TGTGCCAGCAGTGAACCAGGTGACACTGAAGCTTTCTTT.

This clonotype appeared a single time. The V and J genes are TRBV20-1 and TRBJ1-2; weak D call: TRBD1 (6 bases). The V end lost 5 bases, the J end lost 6 bases, and 13 bases lay between the germline ends. CDR3 size: 12 residues. CDR1 DFQATT and CDR2 SNEGSKA come from the germline V gene (reference sequence). The CDR3 bases are TGCAGTGCTGATCGGGGGCGAGATGGCTACACCTTC. This codes for CSADRGRDGYTF.

The V and J genes are TRBV28 and TRBJ1-4; D gene uncertain. This CDR3 is built from 14 residues. The germline V gene has CDR1 MDHEN and CDR2 SYDVKM. V lost 4 bases and J lost 7, with 13 bases in between. DNA for the CDR3: TGTGCCAGCAGTTCCCCCGGAGTGAGTGAAAAACTGTTTTTT. It codes for CASSSPGVSEKLFF.

This chain joins TRBV4-2 and TRBJ2-1; TRBD1 is a possible D gene (5 bases). The CDR3 totals 17 residues. Trimming left V 0 bases short and J 0 bases short, with 12 bases between. Germline assignment: CDR1 LGHNA and CDR2 YNFKEQ. The CDR3 is CASSQDRGGSSYNEQFF. CDR3 DNA: TGTGCCAGCAGCCAAGATAGGGGCGGTAGCTCCTACAATGAGCAGTTCTTC.

This sequence joins TRBV2 and TRBJ2-2, with TRBD1 matching 9 bases. Unmatched junction bases numbered 1, after V lost 2 bases and J lost 6 bases. The CDR3 sequence is 14 residues long. CDR1 is SNHLY and CDR2 is FYNNEI in the germline V gene. The CDR3 DNA is TGTGCCAGCAGTGAAAGACAGGGGGCCGGGGAGCTGTTTTTT. It encodes CASSERQGAGELFF.

J is TRBJ2-3 and V is TRBV29-1; a possible D gene is TRBD1 (6 bases). Germline V gene sequence: CDR1 SQVTM, CDR2 ANQGSEA. This CDR3 comprises 12 residues. This CDR3 is CTWTASTDTQYF. The CDR3, as DNA: TGCACCTGGACAGCTAGCACAGATACGCAGTATTTT.

This sequence joins TRBV29-1 and TRBJ1-4, with 8 bases identical to TRBD1. V lost 5 bases, J lost 5 bases, and 4 bases stayed unmatched. The V gene's germline CDR1 is SQVTM and CDR2 ANQGSEA. The CDR3 extends over 13 amino acids. In DNA form, the CDR3 reads TGCAGCGTTCGGGCAGGGGGCAATGAAAAACTGTTTTTT. As protein: CSVRAGGNEKLFF. Using reference TRBV29-1 and TRBJ1-4 for the parts outside the CDR3, the full variable domain is SAVISQKPSRDICQRGTSLTIQCQVDSQVTMMFWYRQQPGQSLTLIATANQGSEATYESGFVIDKFPISRPNLTFSTLTVSNMSPEDSSIYLCSVRAGGNEKLFFGSGTQLSVL.

The rearrangement links TRBV20-1 to TRBJ1-5; D unresolved. This CDR3 spans 12 amino acids. V lost 3 bases and J lost 1, with 4 bases in between. Germline values: CDR1 DFQATT, CDR2 SNEGSKA (reference sequence). For the CDR3, the DNA is TGCAGTGCTAGGGCCAGCAATCAGCCCCAGCATTTT. Encoded protein: CSARASNQPQHF.

The chain has TRBV4-1 and TRBJ2-7; maybe TRBD2 (5 bases). V shed 4 bases and J shed 1 base, with 20 bases lying between them. The CDR3 length is 17 residues. Germline assignment: CDR1 MGHRA and CDR2 YSYEKL. The CDR3: CASSPREPTTESYEQYF. The CDR3 coding sequence is TGCGCCAGCAGCCCTCGGGAACCCACCACGGAGTCCTACGAGCAGTACTTC.

This chain joins TRBV27 and TRBJ2-5; D might be TRBD1 (5 bases). V was shortened by 6 bases and J by 2 bases, with 10 bases between the two germline ends. This CDR3 has 13 residues. Germline values: CDR1 MNHEY, CDR2 SMNVEV (reference sequence). CDR3 sequence (DNA): TGTGCCAGCAGAAGACAGCCACAAGAGACCCAGTACTTC. Amino acid sequence: CASRRQPQETQYF.

The chain combines TRBV5-4 with TRBJ2-3; maybe TRBD1 (6 bases). CDR1 SGHNT and CDR2 YYREEE come from the germline V gene (reference sequence). V lost 0 bases and J lost 3, with 11 bases in between. The CDR3 consists of 15 residues. Here the CDR3 reads CASSLDRAITDTQYF. The CDR3 DNA sequence: TGTGCCAGCAGCTTGGACAGGGCTATAACAGATACGCAGTATTTT.

The gene calls are TRBV4-1 and TRBJ2-7, with unresolved D. Germline V gives CDR1 MGHRA, CDR2 YSYEKL. With 1 base removed from V and 6 bases from J, the gap between germline ends came to 10 bases. CDR3 length equals 13 residues. The CDR3 sequence: CASSQVLVPEQYF. The CDR3 DNA sequence: TGCGCCAGCAGCCAAGTCCTCGTTCCCGAGCAGTACTTC.

The genes are TRBV28 and TRBJ1-1, with 7 bases that match TRBD1. Trimming cost V 5 bases and J 1 base; bases outside gene matches: 4. Germline V gene data show CDR1 as MDHEN and CDR2 as SYDVKM. The CDR3 length is 14 residues. The DNA for the CDR3 is TGTGCCAGCAGTGGGGACAGACCGAACACTGAAGCTTTCTTT. Amino acid sequence: CASSGDRPNTEAFF.

The chain is built from TRBV20-1 and TRBJ2-1; D remains ambiguous. CDR1 DFQATT and CDR2 SNEGSKA come from the germline V gene (reference sequence). The CDR3 sequence is 13 residues long. The germline V and J ends were trimmed by 0 bases and 5 bases, with 8 bases remaining between them. CDR3 nucleotides: TGCAGTGCTAGAGATCTTGGGCACAATGAGCAGTTCTTC. Translating gives CSARDLGHNEQFF.

This clonotype was seen once. This chain connects TRBV19 to TRBJ1-2; D may be TRBD1 (5 bases). The V end lost 7 bases, the J end lost 0 bases, and 9 bases lay between the germline ends. Per germline, CDR1 LNHDA and CDR2 SQIVND (reference sequence). This CDR3 has 13 amino acids. Written as DNA, the CDR3 is TGTGCCAGTACGGGGGTCGCTAACTATGGCTACACCTTC. Translated: CASTGVANYGYTF. The variable domain in full, with the rest retrieved from reference TRBV19 and TRBJ1-2, is DGGITQSPKYLFRKEGQNVTLSCEQNLNHDAMYWYRQDPGQGLRLIYYSQIVNDFQKGDIAEGYSVSREKKESFPLTVTSAQKNPTAFYLCASTGVANYGYTFGSGTRLTVV.

This clonotype appeared a single time. The V and J genes are TRBV14 and TRBJ1-1; unclear D gene. The germline V and J ends were trimmed by 2 bases and 4 bases, with 8 bases remaining between them. The CDR3 runs 13 residues. From germline, CDR1 is SGHDN and CDR2 FVKESK. The CDR3 DNA reads TGTGCCAGCAGCCAAAACGAGGGCACTGAAGCTTTCTTT. Residues: CASSQNEGTEAFF.

The genes are TRBV5-1 and TRBJ1-1; 7 bases agree with TRBD1. J gave up 11 bases and V 2 bases, and 9 bases lay outside the gene matches. The CDR3 covers 13 residues. Germline V gene sequence: CDR1 SGHRS, CDR2 YFSETQ. This CDR3 is CASSLQGRDSAFF. CDR3 nucleotide sequence: TGCGCCAGCAGCTTACAGGGGCGGGATTCGGCTTTCTTT.

A single count supports this clonotype. The genes are TRBV4-1 and TRBJ2-7, with D maybe TRBD2 (6 bases). Germline assignment: CDR1 MGHRA and CDR2 YSYEKL. This CDR3 is built from 15 residues. V gave up 3 bases and J gave up 4 bases, with 16 bases separating them. CDR3 DNA: TGCGCCAGCAGCCAGGCGGGCCAGGACTATTACGAGCAGTACTTC. It is translated as CASSQAGQDYYEQYF.

The chain is built from TRBV12-3 or TRBV12-4 and TRBJ1-1, with D uncertain. CDR3 length equals 14 residues. Trimming removed 6 bases from V and 5 bases from J, with 16 bases in between. This CDR3 is CASSPDGGWTEAFF. CDR3 sequence (DNA): TGTGCCAGCAGCCCGGACGGAGGGTGGACTGAAGCTTTCTTT.

J is TRBJ2-1 and V is TRBV29-1; D is perhaps TRBD1 (5 bases). V was clipped by 3 bases and J by 3 bases, with 6 bases between them. The CDR3 contains 12 residues. Germline V gives CDR1 SQVTM, CDR2 ANQGSEA. The CDR3: CSVEDNYNEQFF. In nucleotides, the CDR3 is TGCAGCGTTGAGGACAACTACAATGAGCAGTTCTTC.

The J gene is TRBJ1-5, the V gene TRBV20-1; TRBD1 agrees at 8 bases. The V gene's germline CDR1 is DFQATT and CDR2 SNEGSKA (reference sequence). The CDR3 runs 15 residues. J lost 1 base, V lost 3 bases, and 5 bases had no gene match. In DNA, the CDR3 is TGCAGTGCTAGCGACAGGGGTGGAAGCAATCAGCCCCAGCATTTT. It specifies CSASDRGGSNQPQHF.

The DNA for the CDR3 is TGCAGTGCTAGAGATCGGGGCAGTGCTGGGGCCAACGTCCTGACTTTC. The encoded protein is CSARDRGSAGANVLTF. The chain links TRBV20-1 to TRBJ2-6, with D perhaps given as TRBD1 or TRBD2 (5 bases each). The CDR3 has 16 amino acids. V was trimmed by 0 bases and J by 2 bases, leaving 11 bases between them. Germline CDR1 DFQATT, CDR2 SNEGSKA (reference sequence).

The chain is built from TRBV5-1 and TRBJ1-4; D call uncertain. Trimming cost V 0 bases and J 6 bases, with 3 bases left between them. Germline V gives CDR1 SGHRS, CDR2 YFSETQ. The CDR3 has 12 residues. CDR3 loop: CASSLEDEKLFF. CDR3 DNA sequence: TGCGCCAGCAGCTTGGAGGATGAAAAACTGTTTTTT.

The chain has TRBV2 and TRBJ2-3, with D possibly TRBD2 on 6 matching bases. This CDR3 contains 13 residues. V lost 8 bases and J 1 base, leaving 10 bases between the germline ends. Germline CDR1 is SNHLY and CDR2 is FYNNEI. CDR3 sequence: CASGRIGTDTQYF. CDR3 nucleotides: TGTGCCAGCGGGAGGATCGGCACAGATACGCAGTATTTT.

The CDR3 nucleotides are TGTGCCAGCAGCTTAGGCCGCACTAGCGGTTCCGGGGAGCTGTTTTTT. Translated: CASSLGRTSGSGELFF. The chain employs TRBV13 and TRBJ2-2, with 8 bases that match TRBD2. Germline V lookup: CDR1 PRHDT, CDR2 FYEKMQ (reference sequence). V lost 0 bases to trimming and J lost 6 bases; unmatched junction nucleotides: 6. This CDR3 is built from 16 residues. Using reference TRBV13 and TRBJ2-2 for the parts outside the CDR3, the full variable domain is AAGVIQSPRHLIKEKRETATLKCYPIPRHDTVYWYQQGPGQDPQFLISFYEKMQSDKGSIPDRFSAQQFSDYHSELNMSSLELGDSALYFCASSLGRTSGSGELFFGEGSRLTVL.

The V gene is TRBV2, the J gene TRBJ1-5; no reliable D call. The CDR3 has 9 amino acids. CDR1 is SNHLY, CDR2 FYNNEI, per germline. V dropped 8 bases and J dropped 10 bases, with 6 bases sitting between them. This chain's CDR3 is CASGIPQHF. The DNA of the CDR3 is TGTGCCAGCGGAATTCCCCAGCATTTT. The variable domain in full, with the rest retrieved from reference TRBV2 and TRBJ1-5, is EPEVTQTPSHQVTQMGQEVILRCVPISNHLYFYWYRQILGQKVEFLVSFYNNEISEKSEIFDDQFSVERPDGSNFTLKIRSTKLEDSAMYFCASGIPQHFGDGTRLSIL.

This chain links TRBV6-6 with TRBJ2-1, with D uncertain. Germline V gene data show CDR1 as MNHNY and CDR2 as SVGAGI (reference sequence). Trimming removed 6 bases at V and 10 bases at J, with 10 bases between. The CDR3 length is 11 residues. The CDR3 sequence is CASSPRTEQFF. CDR3 in DNA: TGTGCCAGCAGCCCCCGAACGGAGCAGTTCTTC.